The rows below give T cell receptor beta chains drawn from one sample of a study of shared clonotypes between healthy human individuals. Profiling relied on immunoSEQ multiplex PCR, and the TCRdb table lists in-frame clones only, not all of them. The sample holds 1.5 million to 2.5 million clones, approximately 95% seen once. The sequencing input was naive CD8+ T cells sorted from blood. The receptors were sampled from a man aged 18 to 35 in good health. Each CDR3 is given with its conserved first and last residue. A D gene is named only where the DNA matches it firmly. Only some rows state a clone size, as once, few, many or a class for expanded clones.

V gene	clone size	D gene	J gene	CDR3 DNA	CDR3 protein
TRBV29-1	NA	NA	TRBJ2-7	TGCAGCGTTGTGGGGGTCCCCACCTACGAGCAGTACTTC	CSVVGVPTYEQYF
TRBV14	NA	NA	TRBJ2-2	TGTGCCAGCAGCCAGACTGTCCACACCGGGGAGCTGTTTTTT	CASSQTVHTGELFF
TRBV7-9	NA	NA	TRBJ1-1	TGTGCCAGCAGCTCCCAGAATTGGGCTGAAGCTTTCTTT	CASSSQNWAEAFF
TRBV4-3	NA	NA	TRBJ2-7	TGCGCCAGCAGCCAAGATAAGGGTTCCTACGAGCAGTACTTC	CASSQDKGSYEQYF
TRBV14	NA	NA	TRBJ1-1	TGTGCCAGCAGCCAAAGCATCACTGAAGCTTTCTTT	CASSQSITEAFF
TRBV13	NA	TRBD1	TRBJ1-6	TGTGCCAGCAGCTGGGGAGGGACAGGTAGTCTCCACTTT	CASSWGGTGSLHF
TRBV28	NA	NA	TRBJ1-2	TGTGCCAGCAGTTCTAATACAGAGGTGGGTTACTATGGCTACACCTTC	CASSSNTEVGYYGYTF
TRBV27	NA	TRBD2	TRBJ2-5	TGTGCCAGCAGCCGGTACAGCGGGAAAGAGACCCAGTACTTC	CASSRYSGKETQYF
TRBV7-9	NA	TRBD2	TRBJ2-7	TGTGCCAGCAGCAAGGGACTAGCCAGCTCCTACGAGCAGTACTTC	CASSKGLASSYEQYF
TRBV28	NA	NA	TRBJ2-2	TGTGCCAGCAGCTTTACAGGAGACACCGGGGAGCTGTTTTTT	CASSFTGDTGELFF
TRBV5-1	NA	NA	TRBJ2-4	TGCGCCAGCAGCTTGGAAGGAGTTGGCCAAAACATTCAGTACTTC	CASSLEGVGQNIQYF
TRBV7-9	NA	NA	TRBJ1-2	TGTGCCAGCAGCTCGGGACTTGAAGATGGCTACACCTTC	CASSSGLEDGYTF
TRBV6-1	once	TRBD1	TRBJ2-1	TGTGCCAGCAGTGATTTCACCCAGGGGGCGGTCTACAATGAGCAGTTCTTC	CASSDFTQGAVYNEQFF
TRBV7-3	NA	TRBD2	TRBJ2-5	TGTGCCAGCAGCTTCGGGGGCCCTAGCGGGAGACAAGAGACCCAGTACTTC	CASSFGGPSGRQETQYF
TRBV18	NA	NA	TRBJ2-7	TGTGCCAGCTCACCTGACCCCTCCCTCTACGAGCAGTACTTC	CASSPDPSLYEQYF
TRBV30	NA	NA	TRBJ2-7	TGTGCCTGGAGTGTAAACCGCGAGCAGTACTTC	CAWSVNREQYF
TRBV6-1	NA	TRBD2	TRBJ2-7	TGTGCCAGCAGCGGATTCGGACTAGCGGGAGACGAGCAGTACTTC	CASSGFGLAGDEQYF
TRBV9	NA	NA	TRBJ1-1	TGTGCCAGCAGCGTAGTAACAGGGAAGGCCGAGAACACTGAAGCTTTCTTT	CASSVVTGKAENTEAFF
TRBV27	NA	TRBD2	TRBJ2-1	TGTGCCAGCAGTTTAGGGCTAGCGGTCCTGAGCTCCTACAATGAGCAGTTCTTC	CASSLGLAVLSSYNEQFF
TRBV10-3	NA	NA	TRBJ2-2	TGTGCCATCAGTGCCACCGGGGGACAGAACACCGGGGAGCTGTTTTTT	CAISATGGQNTGELFF
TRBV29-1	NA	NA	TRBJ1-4	TGCAGCGTTGGGGGGGCAGGTAATGAAAAACTGTTTTTT	CSVGGAGNEKLFF
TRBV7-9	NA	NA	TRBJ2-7	TGTGCCAGCAGCAGGACAGATAAGTACGAGCAGTACTTC	CASSRTDKYEQYF
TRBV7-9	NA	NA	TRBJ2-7	TGTGCCAGCAGCGGCACAGGGTGGGGGTACGAGCAGTACTTC	CASSGTGWGYEQYF
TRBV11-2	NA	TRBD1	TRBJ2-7	TGTGCCAGCAGCTTTGGGACAGGCTACTACGGGCAGTACTTC	CASSFGTGYYGQYF
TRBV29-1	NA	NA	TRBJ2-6	TGCAGCGTTCAGATGGTCGGCTCTGGGGCCAACGTCCTGACTTTC	CSVQMVGSGANVLTF
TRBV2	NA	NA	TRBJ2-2	TGTGCCAGCAGTGAAAACAGGGATCCCACCGGGGAGCTGTTTTTT	CASSENRDPTGELFF
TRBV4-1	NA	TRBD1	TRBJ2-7	TGCGCCAGCAGCCAGGAGACGGGACAGTACTACGAGCAGTACTTC	CASSQETGQYYEQYF
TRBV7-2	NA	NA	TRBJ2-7	TGTGCCAGCAGCTTAGGGGTGGACTACGAGCAGTACTTC	CASSLGVDYEQYF
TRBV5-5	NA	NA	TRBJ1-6	TGTGCCAGCAGCTTTGGATTCAATTCACCCCTCCACTTT	CASSFGFNSPLHF
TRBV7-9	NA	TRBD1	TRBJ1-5	TGTGCCAGCAGCTTAGGGACAGGAGGCAATCAGCCCCAGCATTTT	CASSLGTGGNQPQHF
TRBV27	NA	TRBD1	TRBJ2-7	TGTGCCAGCAGTTTAACAGGGGACTCCTACGAGCAGTACTTC	CASSLTGDSYEQYF
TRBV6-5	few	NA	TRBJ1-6	TGTGCCAGCAGTTACCAGGACAGCCGTGGTTCACCCCTCCACTTT	CASSYQDSRGSPLHF
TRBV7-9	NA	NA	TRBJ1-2	TGTGCCAGCAGCCCGCCCCTCGACAGCTATGGCTACACCTTC	CASSPPLDSYGYTF
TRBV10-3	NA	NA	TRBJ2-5	TGTGCCATCAGTCCTACAGCTGAAGAGACCCAGTACTTC	CAISPTAEETQYF
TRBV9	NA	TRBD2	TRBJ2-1	TGTGCCAGCAGCTTTAGCGGGGGGACCGATGAGCAGTTCTTC	CASSFSGGTDEQFF
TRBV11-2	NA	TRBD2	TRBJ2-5	TGTGCCAGCAGCTTAGGCGGGGGGGCCGGAGAGACCCAGTACTTC	CASSLGGGAGETQYF
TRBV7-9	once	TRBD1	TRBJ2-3	TGTGCCAGCACCCGAGGGGGCAAAGATACGCAGTATTTT	CASTRGGKDTQYF
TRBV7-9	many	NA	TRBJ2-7	TGTGCCAGCAGCTTTTGGGACCTAGAATACTACGAGCAGTACTTC	CASSFWDLEYYEQYF
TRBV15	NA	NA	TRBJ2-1	TGTGCCACCAGCAGAGTCCAGCTCTCCTACAATGAGCAGTTCTTC	CATSRVQLSYNEQFF
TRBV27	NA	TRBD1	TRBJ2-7	TGTGCCAGCAGTTCGGGACAGGGGGGTTTTTACGAGCAGTACTTC	CASSSGQGGFYEQYF
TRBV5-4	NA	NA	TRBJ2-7	TGTGCCAGCAGCCTACAGGGTTCCTACGAGCAGTACTTC	CASSLQGSYEQYF
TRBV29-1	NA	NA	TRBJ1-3	TGCAGCGTCACCTTGGGGAACTCTGGAAACACCATATATTTT	CSVTLGNSGNTIYF
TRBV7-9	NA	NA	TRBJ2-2	TGTGCCAGCAGCTTAGTTGGGCGGAGGTCGAACACCGGGGAGCTGTTTTTT	CASSLVGRRSNTGELFF
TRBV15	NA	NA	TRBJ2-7	TGTGCCACCAGCAGAGATCGGGGGGCGAGCTACGAGCAGTACTTC	CATSRDRGASYEQYF
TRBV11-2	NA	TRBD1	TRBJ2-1	TGTGCCAGCAGCATCTCGCCGGGACAGGGTTACAATGAGCAGTTCTTC	CASSISPGQGYNEQFF
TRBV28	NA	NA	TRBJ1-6	TGTGCCAGCAGTTCTACAGGGAGCTGGCCCCTCCACTTT	CASSSTGSWPLHF
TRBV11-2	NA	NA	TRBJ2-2	TGTGCCAGCAGCTTGAAGACATCCGGGGAGCTGTTTTTT	CASSLKTSGELFF
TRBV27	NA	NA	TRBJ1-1	TGTGCCAGCAGTCTAAGCGGGCCGAACACTGAAGCTTTCTTT	CASSLSGPNTEAFF
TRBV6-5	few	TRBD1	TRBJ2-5	TGTGCCAGCAGTTACACAGGGGGCGTGGAGACCCAGTACTTC	CASSYTGGVETQYF
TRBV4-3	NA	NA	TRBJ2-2	TGCGCCAGCAGCCTTCCCGCAGCCGCGAACACCGGGGAGCTGTTTTTT	CASSLPAAANTGELFF